This entry lists 32 T cell receptor beta chains sequenced from one sample in a study of T cell responses to AZD1222 COVID-19 vaccine. Only in-frame clones appear in the TCRdb table, and some are missing; sequencing was by immunoSEQ multiplex PCR. The table records 150,000 to 200,000 clones, 87% of them present only once. The sample in question was peripheral blood, obtained on day 0 of MenACWY control vaccination. These TCRs come from an adult in good health.

V is TRBV6-1 and J is TRBJ1-5; no definite D call. CDR1 MNHNS and CDR2 SASEGT come from the germline V gene. The CDR3 runs 13 residues. V was pared by 3 bases and J by 4 bases, with 7 bases between. CDR3 residues: CASSDRVNQPQHF. As DNA, the CDR3 is TGTGCCAGCAGTGACCGAGTAAATCAGCCCCAGCATTTT.

The chain has TRBV6-2 or TRBV6-3 and TRBJ1-5, with D perhaps matching TRBD1 (5 bases). The germline gives CDR1 MNHEY, CDR2 SVGEGT. The CDR3 consists of 15 residues. Trimming took 5 bases from V and 5 from J, leaving 16 bases between them. CDR3: CASSKSPVGDQPQHF. CDR3 sequence (DNA): TGTGCCAGCAGTAAGAGTCCGGTGGGGGATCAGCCCCAGCATTTT.

The chain has TRBV10-3 and TRBJ1-3; D might be TRBD1 (6 bases). This CDR3 region has 16 residues. Germline V gives CDR1 ENHRY, CDR2 SYGVKD. The V gene lost 3 bases and the J gene lost 0 bases, with 12 bases spanning the gap. CDR3 DNA: TGTGCCATCAGTGACCCTACAGGGAGCTCTGGAAACACCATATATTTT. This codes for CAISDPTGSSGNTIYF.

CDR3 amino acids: CASTNRQGNQPQHF. CDR3 sequence (DNA): TGTGCCAGTACCAATAGGCAGGGCAATCAGCCCCAGCATTTT. The genes are TRBV19 and TRBJ1-5; no reliable D call. Germline V CDR1 and CDR2: LNHDA, SQIVND (reference sequence). Trimming stripped 7 bases from V and 2 bases from J, with 12 bases between. This CDR3 region has 14 residues.

This clone was picked up a small number of times. Other DNA sequences in the sample encode the same CDR3. The chain is built from TRBV5-4 and TRBJ2-7; TRBD1 aligns across 8 bases. CDR1 SGHNT and CDR2 YYREEE come from the germline V gene (reference sequence). CDR3 length equals 15 residues. The trim removed 4 bases at V and 0 bases at J, leaving 6 bases unmatched. This CDR3 is CASSPGGLSSYEQYF. In nucleotides, the CDR3 is TGTGCCAGCAGCCCAGGGGGCTTGAGCTCCTACGAGCAGTACTTC.

This clone appeared a single time. The chain uses TRBV6-6 and TRBJ2-1; D not resolved. The CDR3 runs to 14 residues. V lost 5 bases and J 7 bases, leaving 15 bases between the germline ends. CDR1 is MNHNY, CDR2 SVGAGI, per germline (reference sequence). CDR3 loop: CASSDPRASNEQFF. The DNA of the CDR3 is TGTGCCAGCAGTGACCCACGAGCGTCAAATGAGCAGTTCTTC.

The gene calls are TRBV9 and TRBJ1-2; TRBD1 might be the D (5 bases). The V and J ends lost 3 bases and 4 bases respectively, with 16 bases between them. The CDR3 totals 15 residues. CDR1 and CDR2 from the germline V gene are SGDLS and YYNGEE. Here the CDR3 DNA reads TGTGCCAGCAGCGGCTCCGCAGGGATCGGCTATGGCTACACCTTC. This encodes CASSGSAGIGYGYTF.

The table lists this clone with a few counts. V usage is TRBV7-2 and J usage is TRBJ1-2; tentatively, D is TRBD1 (5 bases). V lost 7 bases, J lost 4 bases, and 13 bases lay in between. Germline CDR1 SGHTA, CDR2 FQGNSA. This CDR3 spans 13 amino acids. CDR3 loop: CASKLGGVYGYTF. DNA for the CDR3: TGTGCCAGCAAACTGGGGGGAGTCTATGGCTACACCTTC.

The chain links TRBV30 to TRBJ2-3; no definite D call. This CDR3 has 14 residues. CDR1 and CDR2 from the germline V gene are GTSNPN and SVGIG (reference sequence). Trimming stripped 2 bases from V and 1 base from J, with 10 bases between. In DNA form, the CDR3 reads TGTGCCTGGAGTTTGGGTCGGGGCACAGATACGCAGTATTTT. Translation gives CAWSLGRGTDTQYF.

The V gene is TRBV7-9, the J gene TRBJ1-3; TRBD1 matches 8 bases. CDR3 size: 15 residues. Germline-derived CDR1 and CDR2 are SEHNR and FQNEAQ (reference sequence). V was pared by 2 bases and J by 2 bases, with 2 bases of the junction left unmatched. CDR3 region: CASSLSGGAGNTIYF. The CDR3 nucleotides are TGTGCCAGCAGCTTATCAGGGGGCGCTGGAAACACCATATATTTT.

The J gene is TRBJ2-7, the V gene TRBV4-2, with D uncertain. CDR3 size: 13 residues. From germline, CDR1 is LGHNA and CDR2 YNFKEQ. V lost 0 bases and J lost 2, with 5 bases in between. The CDR3 region is CASSQDKTYEQYF. DNA for the CDR3: TGTGCCAGCAGCCAAGATAAGACCTACGAGCAGTACTTC.

The chain has TRBV5-4 and TRBJ2-7; 9 nucleotides align to TRBD1. The J segment lost 3 bases and the V segment lost 9 bases, leaving 10 bases of the junction unmatched. The V gene's germline CDR1 is SGHNT and CDR2 YYREEE (reference sequence). The CDR3 has 14 residues. In DNA, the CDR3 is TGTGCCACCGGGCGGGACAGGGCAGGCTACGAGCAGTACTTC. Translation: CATGRDRAGYEQYF.

V gene TRBV7-9 combines with J gene TRBJ2-3, with D perhaps matching TRBD2 (6 bases). Trimming stripped 8 bases from V and 0 bases from J, with 12 bases between. CDR1 SEHNR and CDR2 FQNEAQ come from the germline V gene (reference sequence). This CDR3 contains 14 residues. The CDR3 coding sequence is TGTGCCAGCGCAACCGGGACTAGCACAGATACGCAGTATTTT. Amino acids: CASATGTSTDTQYF.

The V and J genes are TRBV11-3 and TRBJ2-1; D is undetermined. CDR3 length: 13 amino acids. Trimming pared 1 base from V and 7 bases from J, leaving 8 bases between. Germline CDR1 is SGHNT and CDR2 is YENEEA. The DNA of the CDR3 is TGTGCCAGCAGCTTAGCTATGAATAATGAGCAGTTCTTC. It specifies CASSLAMNNEQFF.

The genes are TRBV27 and TRBJ1-3, with TRBD1 matching 8 bases. This CDR3 is 17 amino acids long. J gave up 0 bases and V 5 bases, and 9 bases lay outside the gene matches. The V gene's germline CDR1 is MNHEY and CDR2 SMNVEV (reference sequence). The CDR3 DNA is TGTGCCAGCAGTAACCTGGACAGGGCTCGCTCTGGAAACACCATATATTTT. Translating it yields CASSNLDRARSGNTIYF.

The chain couples TRBV9 to TRBJ2-1; D might be TRBD1 or TRBD2, each matching 6 bases. V was trimmed by 0 bases and J by 7 bases, leaving 14 bases between them. Per germline, CDR1 SGDLS and CDR2 YYNGEE. The CDR3 spans 15 residues. The CDR3 coding sequence is TGTGCCAGCAGCGTAGGTGGGGGGCCCCGAAATGAGCAGTTCTTC. Translation: CASSVGGGPRNEQFF.

V is TRBV6-4 and J is TRBJ1-3; D perhaps matches TRBD1 (6 bases). Deletions cut 3 bases from V and 4 bases from J, with 13 bases between. The CDR3 is 15 residues long. Germline assignment: CDR1 MRHNA and CDR2 SNTAGT. The DNA for the CDR3 is TGTGCCAGCAGTGAACCGGACAGTTTAGGAAACACCATATATTTT. It is translated as CASSEPDSLGNTIYF.

J is TRBJ1-1 and V is TRBV30; perhaps TRBD1 as D (5 bases). The CDR3 has 23 residues. Germline V CDR1 and CDR2: GTSNPN, SVGIG (reference sequence). V lost 1 base and J lost 7, with 43 bases in between. The CDR3 DNA reads TGTGCCTGGAGTGCACCGACTCTACTAAGGCCTGGGCCCGCGAATGCGACCGGGGGTGAAGCTTTCTTT. It codes for CAWSAPTLLRPGPANATGGEAFF.

CDR3 protein: CASSPRFPYEQYF. CDR3 sequence (DNA): TGTGCCAGCAGCCCTCGTTTTCCCTACGAGCAGTACTTC. The gene calls are TRBV7-2 and TRBJ2-7; D uncertain. Germline V lookup: CDR1 SGHTA, CDR2 FQGNSA. V lost 5 bases and J 2 bases, leaving 10 bases between the germline ends. The CDR3 extends over 13 amino acids.

The rearrangement links TRBV5-5 to TRBJ2-3; D ambiguous. From germline, CDR1 is SGHKS and CDR2 YYEKEE (reference sequence). The CDR3 spans 12 residues. V was trimmed by 3 bases and J by 6 bases, leaving 8 bases between them. The chain's CDR3 is CASSYPIDTQYF. For the CDR3, the DNA is TGTGCCAGCAGCTACCCAATCGATACGCAGTATTTT.

The chain links TRBV6-5 to TRBJ1-3; no clear D. Trimming took off 10 bases at V and 4 bases at J, with 17 bases between the two ends. Germline V gene data show CDR1 as MNHEY and CDR2 as SVGAGI. The CDR3 has 14 amino acids. CDR3 sequence reads: CATLDRGPGNTIYF. DNA of the CDR3: TGTGCCACCCTGGATCGGGGTCCGGGAAACACCATATATTTT.

J is TRBJ1-1 and V is TRBV5-4, with D tentatively TRBD1 (6 bases). Germline CDR1 reads SGHNT; CDR2 reads YYREEE (reference sequence). The V and J ends lost 0 bases and 7 bases respectively, with 16 bases between them. The CDR3 sequence is 15 residues long. The CDR3 nucleotides are TGTGCCAGCAGCTTGGAGCTTACCCAACAGGGTGAAGCTTTCTTT. Amino acids: CASSLELTQQGEAFF.

The chain employs TRBV7-2 and TRBJ1-3; D may be TRBD1 (5 bases). This CDR3 spans 15 amino acids. V was trimmed by 3 bases and J by 0 bases, leaving 9 bases between them. Germline V gives CDR1 SGHTA, CDR2 FQGNSA. CDR3 sequence: CASSLGGNSGNTIYF. CDR3 sequence (DNA): TGTGCCAGCAGCTTGGGGGGTAACTCTGGAAACACCATATATTTT.

The rearrangement uses TRBV4-3 and TRBJ2-3, with 11 bases identical to TRBD1. V lost 3 bases to trimming and J lost 3 bases; unmatched junction nucleotides: 5. Germline V gene data show CDR1 as LGHNA and CDR2 as YSLEER. The CDR3 loop spans 16 amino acids. CDR3 sequence (DNA): TGCGCCAGCAGCCAGGCCGGGACAGGGGGGACAGATACGCAGTATTTT. As protein: CASSQAGTGGTDTQYF.

The chain links TRBV13 to TRBJ1-6; TRBD1 matches 8 bases. The V gene end was trimmed by 4 bases and the J gene end by 9 bases; junction bases not matched to a gene: 5. The CDR3 length is 14 residues. The germline CDR1 and CDR2 sequences are PRHDT and FYEKMQ (reference sequence). This CDR3 is CASSSYDRGSPLHF. In nucleotides, the CDR3 is TGTGCCAGCAGCTCCTACGACAGGGGTTCACCCCTCCACTTT.

The chain couples TRBV4-3 to TRBJ2-1; 11 bases agree with TRBD1. The germline gives CDR1 LGHNA, CDR2 YSLEER. Trimming took 0 bases from V and 4 from J; bases not matched to a gene: 2. This CDR3 is built from 16 residues. In nucleotides, the CDR3 is TGCGCCAGCAGCCAAGATGGGACAGGGGGGTACAATGAGCAGTTCTTC. This translates into CASSQDGTGGYNEQFF.

This clone occurred a few times. The chain uses TRBV27 and TRBJ2-7, with D tentatively TRBD2 (5 bases). The V gene lost 7 bases and the J gene lost 0 bases, with 7 bases spanning the gap. Looked up from germline, CDR1 is MNHEY and CDR2 is SMNVEV (reference sequence). This CDR3 has 12 residues. This CDR3 is CASKGSSYEQYF. The CDR3 DNA is TGTGCCAGCAAAGGGAGCTCCTACGAGCAGTACTTC.

This sequence joins TRBV7-3 and TRBJ2-2; D possibly corresponds to TRBD2 (5 bases). The length of the CDR3 is 16 residues. Trimming removed 5 bases at V and 0 bases at J, with 13 bases between. From germline, CDR1 is SGHTA and CDR2 FQGTGA. Here the CDR3 reads CASSPSRGPNTGELFF. The CDR3 region has the DNA TGTGCCAGCAGCCCGTCGAGAGGGCCGAACACCGGGGAGCTGTTTTTT.

The chain is built from TRBV7-9 and TRBJ2-1; no firm D call. The CDR3 contains 16 residues. Trimming took 4 bases from V and 0 from J, leaving 13 bases between them. The germline gives CDR1 SEHNR, CDR2 FQNEAQ (reference sequence). The CDR3 DNA is TGTGCCAGCAGCTCCCGACCTCCGAGCTCCTACAATGAGCAGTTCTTC. This codes for CASSSRPPSSYNEQFF.

The chain carries TRBV3-1 (or the pseudogene TRBV3-2) and TRBJ1-6; D remains ambiguous. CDR3 size: 14 residues. The V end lost 1 base, the J end lost 6 bases, and 7 bases lay between the germline ends. CDR1 LGHDT and CDR2 YNNKEL come from the germline V gene (reference sequence). CDR3 bases: TGTGCCAGCAGCCAAGGGACTCGTAATTCACCCCTCCACTTT. Its protein is CASSQGTRNSPLHF.

The chain carries TRBV5-1 and TRBJ2-5, with 8 bases identical to TRBD1. Germline assignment: CDR1 SGHRS and CDR2 YFSETQ. The CDR3 runs 12 residues. Trimming at V came to 4 bases and at J to 6 bases, leaving 2 bases not matched to a gene. CDR3 region: CASSDRGKTQYF. For the CDR3, the DNA is TGCGCCAGCAGCGACAGGGGAAAGACCCAGTACTTC. Full variable domain (outside the CDR3, taken from reference TRBV5-1 and TRBJ2-5): KAGVTQTPRYLIKTRGQQVTLSCSPISGHRSVSWYQQTPGQGLQFLFEYFSETQRNKGNFPGRFSGRQFSNSRSEMNVSTLELGDSALYLCASSDRGKTQYFGPGTRLLVL.

The CDR3 DNA reads TGTGCCAGCAGCTCGAGGGGGAGCTCCTATAATTCACCCCTCCACTTT. The encoded protein is CASSSRGSSYNSPLHF. The V gene is TRBV7-2, the J gene TRBJ1-6; the D gene is possibly TRBD1 (6 bases). The germline V and J ends were trimmed by 4 bases and 0 bases, with 10 bases remaining between them. The CDR3 contains 16 residues. Germline V CDR1 and CDR2: SGHTA, FQGNSA.